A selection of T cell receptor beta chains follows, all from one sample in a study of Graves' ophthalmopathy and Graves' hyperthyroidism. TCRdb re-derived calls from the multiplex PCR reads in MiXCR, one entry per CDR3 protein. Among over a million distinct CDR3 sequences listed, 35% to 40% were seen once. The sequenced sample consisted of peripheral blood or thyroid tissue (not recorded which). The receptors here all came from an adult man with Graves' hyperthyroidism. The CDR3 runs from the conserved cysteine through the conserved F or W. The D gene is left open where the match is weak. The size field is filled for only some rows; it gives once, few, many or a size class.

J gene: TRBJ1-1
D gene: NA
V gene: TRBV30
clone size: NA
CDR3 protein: CAWSVWGGTEAFF
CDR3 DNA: TGTGCCTGGAGTGTATGGGGGGGTACTGAAGCTTTCTTT

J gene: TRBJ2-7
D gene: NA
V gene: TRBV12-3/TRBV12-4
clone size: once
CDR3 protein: CPSSEGLQYF
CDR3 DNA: TGTCCCAGCAGTGAAGGTCTGCAGTACTTC

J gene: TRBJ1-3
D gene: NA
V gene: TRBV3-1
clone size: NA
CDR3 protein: CASSHPGRNPGNTIYF
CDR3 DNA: TGTGCCAGCAGCCATCCAGGGAGGAATCCTGGAAACACCATATATTTT

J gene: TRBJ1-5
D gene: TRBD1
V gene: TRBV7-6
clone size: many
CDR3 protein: CASSLTGSDQPQHF
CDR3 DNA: TGTGCCAGCAGCTTGACAGGGTCAGATCAGCCCCAGCATTTT

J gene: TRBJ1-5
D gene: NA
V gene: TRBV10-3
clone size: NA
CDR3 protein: CAIRAGAGNQPQHF
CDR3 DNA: TGTGCCATCAGGGCGGGGGCGGGAAATCAGCCCCAGCATTTT

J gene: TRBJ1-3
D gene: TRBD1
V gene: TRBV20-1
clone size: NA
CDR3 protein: CSATPPTGGFGNTIYF
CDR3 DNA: TGCAGTGCTACACCCCCGACAGGGGGCTTTGGAAACACCATATATTTT

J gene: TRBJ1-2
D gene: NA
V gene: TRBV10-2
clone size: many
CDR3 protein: CASSEPIFKSRKNYGYTF
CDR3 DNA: TGCGCCAGCAGTGAGCCGATTTTTAAGAGCAGGAAGAACTATGGCTACACCTTC

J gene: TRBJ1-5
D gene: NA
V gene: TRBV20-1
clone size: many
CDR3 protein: CSAAGRPGGGNQPQHF
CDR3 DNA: TGCAGTGCCGCGGGACGGCCCGGAGGAGGCAATCAGCCCCAGCATTTT

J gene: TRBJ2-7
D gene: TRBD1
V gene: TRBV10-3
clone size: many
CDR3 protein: CAISESDRWLEQYF
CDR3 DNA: TGTGCCATCAGTGAGTCGGACAGGTGGTTGGAGCAGTACTTC

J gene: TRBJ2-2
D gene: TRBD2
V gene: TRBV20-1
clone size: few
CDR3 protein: CSARDSVSGRSSGELFF
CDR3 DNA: TGCAGTGCTAGAGATTCGGTTAGCGGGAGAAGCTCCGGGGAGCTGTTTTTT

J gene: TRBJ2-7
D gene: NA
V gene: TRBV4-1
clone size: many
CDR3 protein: CASSHHSGAKRSYEQYF
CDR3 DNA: TGCGCCAGCAGCCACCACTCCGGAGCGAAACGCTCCTACGAGCAGTACTTC